This TCR beta chain derives from a study of shared clonotypes between healthy human individuals. Sequencing was performed with immunoSEQ multiplex PCR; in TCRdb, only in-frame clones are kept and a portion is missing. The data contain some 1.5 million clones, under 99% of them seen just once; the ten biggest clones take up roughly 0.45%. The CDR3 has 14 residues. Trimming stripped 0 bases from V and 2 bases from J, with 6 bases between. Germline-derived CDR1 and CDR2 are SGHKS and YYEKEE (reference sequence). This clone was recorded only once. The chain recombines TRBV5-5 with TRBJ2-4; D is unresolved. Source material: naive CD4+ T cells sorted from blood. The subset here: CD45RA+ positively selected. The receptor was derived from a young man in good health. The CDR3 loop reads CASSLVISKNIQYF. CDR3 coding DNA: TGTGCCAGCAGCTTGGTTATATCCAAAAACATTCAGTACTTC.